The 30 T cell receptor beta chains listed next were all sequenced from one sample in a study of shared clonotypes between healthy human individuals. Positively selected for CCR7, the CD45RO-negative cells used as naive CD8 cells excluded terminally differentiated effector memory CD45RA+ cells. Repertoires were generated with immunoSEQ multiplex PCR, while TCRdb's copy carries only in-frame clones and drops some. The sample holds fewer than 700,000 clones, roughly 96% seen once. Sequences were obtained from naive CD8+ T cells sorted from blood. Receptor source: a woman aged 25 to 39 in good health.

The chain recombines TRBV5-6 with TRBJ1-5; 7 bases are shared with TRBD1. Germline V lookup: CDR1 SGHDT, CDR2 YYEEEE. The CDR3 is made up of 15 amino acids. The trim removed 1 base at V and 7 bases at J, leaving 8 bases unmatched. CDR3 protein: CASSLYRGAHQPQHF. CDR3 in DNA: TGTGCCAGCAGCTTGTACAGGGGTGCTCACCAGCCCCAGCATTTT.

The V call is TRBV19, the J call TRBJ2-1; 10 nucleotides agree with TRBD2. The CDR3 has 14 amino acids. The J segment lost 9 bases and the V segment lost 3 bases, leaving 5 bases of the junction unmatched. CDR1 and CDR2 (germline): LNHDA, SQIVND (reference sequence). The CDR3 here is CASSISAGGVEQFF. CDR3 sequence (DNA): TGTGCCAGTAGTATTTCAGCGGGAGGGGTTGAGCAGTTCTTC.

The rearrangement joins TRBV7-3 to TRBJ2-3; a weak D match, TRBD2 (5 bases). V lost 5 bases and J lost 0, with 9 bases in between. Germline V gives CDR1 SGHTA, CDR2 FQGTGA. This CDR3 contains 14 residues. This CDR3 reads CASSPGLSTDTQYF. The CDR3 DNA follows: TGTGCCAGCAGCCCCGGACTGAGCACAGATACGCAGTATTTT.

The chain is built from TRBV28 and TRBJ2-7, with D possibly TRBD2 on 7 matching bases. This CDR3 region has 15 residues. Germline CDR1 reads MDHEN; CDR2 reads SYDVKM. V gave up 5 bases and J gave up 2 bases, with 16 bases separating them. CDR3 nucleotide sequence: TGTGCCAGCAGTCCTAGGGGGGGGCTGCCCTACGAGCAGTACTTC. It yields the protein CASSPRGGLPYEQYF.

The chain couples TRBV14 to TRBJ1-3; D is ambiguous. This CDR3 spans 12 amino acids. Trimming shortened V by 6 bases and J by 3 bases, and 6 bases separated the two germline ends. Germline assignment: CDR1 SGHDN and CDR2 FVKESK. The CDR3 bases are TGTGCCAGCAGAGAAGGTGGAAACACCATATATTTT. Translating gives CASREGGNTIYF.

V gene TRBV5-6 combines with J gene TRBJ2-7; D might be TRBD2 (6 bases). The germline gives CDR1 SGHDT, CDR2 YYEEEE. CDR3 length: 15 amino acids. The germline V and J ends were trimmed by 4 bases and 0 bases, with 14 bases remaining between them. CDR3 loop: CASSPRDWSSYEQYF. CDR3 DNA: TGTGCCAGCAGCCCCAGGGACTGGAGCTCCTACGAGCAGTACTTC. The full variable domain, rest sourced from reference TRBV5-6 and TRBJ2-7, is DAGVTQSPTHLIKTRGQQVTLRCSPKSGHDTVSWYQQALGQGPQFIFQYYEEEERQRGNFPDRFSGHQFPNYSSELNVNALLLGDSALYLCASSPRDWSSYEQYFGPGTRLTVT.

Here the CDR3 DNA reads TGTGCCAGTAGTATAGGCCGGGCCACGTCCTACGAGCAGTACTTC. Translating gives CASSIGRATSYEQYF. The chain links TRBV19 to TRBJ2-7; D remains ambiguous. CDR3 length: 15 residues. CDR1 is LNHDA and CDR2 is SQIVND in the germline V gene (reference sequence). V lost 1 base, J lost 1 base, and 11 bases lay in between.

The chain couples TRBV10-3 to TRBJ2-3; possibly TRBD1 or TRBD2 for D (5 bases each). The CDR3 covers 18 residues. Trimming shortened V by 0 bases and J by 4 bases, and 20 bases separated the two germline ends. CDR1 and CDR2 from the germline V gene are ENHRY and SYGVKD. This CDR3 reads CAISESGAGAGVPDTQYF. Here the CDR3 DNA reads TGTGCCATCAGTGAGTCTGGGGCAGGAGCCGGGGTCCCAGATACGCAGTATTTT.

This chain uses TRBV6-1 with TRBJ2-7; possible D gene TRBD1, 6 bases. CDR1 is MNHNS, CDR2 SASEGT, per germline. V was clipped by 1 base and J by 5 bases, with 6 bases between them. CDR3 length: 12 amino acids. The CDR3 region has the DNA TGTGCCAGCAGTGAAGACAGGGACGAGCAGTACTTC. Its translation: CASSEDRDEQYF.

CDR3 nucleotides: TGTGCCAGCAGCCACATGATGCTAGCGGCCCCTTACGAGCAGTACTTC. This gives the protein CASSHMMLAAPYEQYF. This chain uses TRBV7-8 with TRBJ2-7; 7 positions match TRBD2. Germline CDR1 reads SGHVS; CDR2 reads FQNEAQ. This CDR3 has 16 residues. Trimming cost V 5 bases and J 4 bases; bases outside gene matches: 14.

The chain is built from TRBV10-2 and TRBJ2-7, with TRBD2 matching 10 bases. V shed 5 bases, J shed 3 bases, and the junction held 10 bases outside the gene matches. The CDR3 consists of 16 residues. Germline loops: CDR1 WSHSY, CDR2 SAAADI. The CDR3 spells CASSPGEREGFYEQYF. The CDR3 DNA reads TGCGCCAGCAGTCCGGGCGAGCGGGAGGGCTTCTACGAGCAGTACTTC.

The chain employs TRBV27 and TRBJ2-3; 8 nucleotides match TRBD1. Germline V lookup: CDR1 MNHEY, CDR2 SMNVEV (reference sequence). The J segment lost 3 bases and the V segment lost 3 bases, leaving 11 bases of the junction unmatched. The CDR3 has 17 residues. The chain's CDR3 is CASSFSPDREITDTQYF. The CDR3 DNA is TGTGCCAGCAGTTTTTCTCCGGACAGGGAAATAACAGATACGCAGTATTTT.

The chain uses TRBV6-5 and TRBJ1-1; D unresolved. Trimming took 4 bases from V and 6 from J, leaving 6 bases between them. Germline loops: CDR1 MNHEY, CDR2 SVGAGI. The CDR3 covers 11 residues. The CDR3 spells CASSLGSEAFF. The CDR3 DNA is TGTGCCAGCAGTTTAGGGTCTGAAGCTTTCTTT.

The CDR3 protein is CASSLYPTGSNQPQHF. As DNA, the CDR3 is TGTGCCAGCAGCCTATATCCCACAGGGAGCAATCAGCCCCAGCATTTT. The chain employs TRBV7-8 and TRBJ1-5, with D possibly TRBD1 on 6 matching bases. V lost 5 bases and J lost 1, with 15 bases in between. The CDR3 runs 16 residues. Per germline, CDR1 SGHVS and CDR2 FQNEAQ.

This sequence joins TRBV27 and TRBJ2-7, with TRBD2 identical over 12 bases. The CDR3 runs to 18 residues. V lost 2 bases, J lost 3 bases, and 11 bases stayed unmatched. CDR1 is MNHEY, CDR2 SMNVEV, per germline (reference sequence). Written as DNA, the CDR3 is TGTGCCAGCAGTTTAACTAGCGGGAGGACCATTTATGACTACGAGCAGTACTTC. Translating it yields CASSLTSGRTIYDYEQYF.

The chain recombines TRBV6-5 with TRBJ1-4; D is perhaps TRBD1 (6 bases). V was trimmed by 0 bases and J by 7 bases, leaving 12 bases between them. The germline CDR1 and CDR2 sequences are MNHEY and SVGAGI. The CDR3 is made up of 15 amino acids. The CDR3 loop reads CASSYSGGAGEKLFF. The CDR3 nucleotides read TGTGCCAGCAGTTACTCCGGGGGCGCCGGTGAAAAACTGTTTTTT.

The rearrangement joins TRBV27 to TRBJ2-5; no reliable D call. The germline V gene encodes CDR1 MNHEY and CDR2 SMNVEV (reference sequence). V was clipped by 4 bases and J by 1 base, with 13 bases between them. The CDR3 is 15 amino acids. The CDR3 bases are TGTGCCAGCAGTTCCCCCCCGGGTATCCAAGAGACCCAGTACTTC. As protein: CASSSPPGIQETQYF.

The chain has TRBV4-1 and TRBJ2-1, with D perhaps matching TRBD1 or TRBD2 (5 bases each). The CDR3 has 11 amino acids. Germline V gene lookup returns CDR1 MGHRA and CDR2 YSYEKL. V lost 3 bases and J lost 9, with 6 bases in between. DNA for the CDR3: TGCGCCAGCAGCCAGGGGACTGAGCAGTTCTTC. Protein product: CASSQGTEQFF.

This chain connects TRBV15 to TRBJ1-5, with D maybe TRBD1 (6 bases). V dropped 1 base and J dropped 4 bases, with 14 bases sitting between them. Germline assignment: CDR1 LNHNV and CDR2 YYDKDF (reference sequence). The CDR3 has 16 amino acids. The CDR3 DNA is TGTGCCACCAGCAGAGGGCAGGGGAACTTGAATCAGCCCCAGCATTTT. It codes for CATSRGQGNLNQPQHF. Using reference TRBV15 and TRBJ1-5 for the parts outside the CDR3, the full variable domain is DAMVIQNPRYQVTQFGKPVTLSCSQTLNHNVMYWYQQKSSQAPKLLFHYYDKDFNNEADTPDNFQSRRPNTSFCFLDIRSPGLGDTAMYLCATSRGQGNLNQPQHFGDGTRLSIL.

The chain couples TRBV27 to TRBJ2-7; TRBD1 or TRBD2 may be the D gene (5 bases each). The V gene lost 5 bases and the J gene lost 4 bases, with 18 bases spanning the gap. Germline V gene sequence: CDR1 MNHEY, CDR2 SMNVEV (reference sequence). This CDR3 has 15 residues. CDR3 nucleotides: TGTGCCAGCAGTCCAACTGGGACCCCTATTTACGAGCAGTACTTC. Its protein is CASSPTGTPIYEQYF.

The CDR3 nucleotides read TGTGCCACCAGCAGTGAGCGGGAGACTTCCTACGAGCAGTACTTC. It codes for CATSSERETSYEQYF. J is TRBJ2-5 and V is TRBV15, with 8 bases identical to TRBD2. The end of the DNA aligns better with TRBJ2-7, so the J call may be wrong. In germline, CDR1 is LNHNV, CDR2 YYDKDF (reference sequence). The CDR3 contains 15 residues.

The rearrangement joins TRBV29-1 to TRBJ2-1; D call uncertain. The CDR3 length is 14 residues. V lost 2 bases, J lost 4 bases, and 12 bases lay in between. Germline V gene data show CDR1 as SQVTM and CDR2 as ANQGSEA. The DNA of the CDR3 is TGCAGCGTTGAACCGGAAGCGCGATACAATGAGCAGTTCTTC. Protein sequence: CSVEPEARYNEQFF.

The chain recombines TRBV27 with TRBJ1-2; 11 positions match TRBD1. This CDR3 is built from 17 residues. Trimming at V came to 3 bases and at J to 4 bases, leaving 10 bases not matched to a gene. Per germline, CDR1 MNHEY and CDR2 SMNVEV (reference sequence). The CDR3 loop reads CASSLGQGDGPIYGYTF. CDR3 in DNA: TGTGCCAGCAGTTTGGGACAGGGGGATGGGCCTATCTATGGCTACACCTTC.

The chain recombines TRBV2 with TRBJ2-3; D unclear. Germline CDR1 reads SNHLY; CDR2 reads FYNNEI. Trimming left V 8 bases short and J 0 bases short, with 9 bases between. The CDR3 is made up of 13 amino acids. The CDR3 is CASEVMSTDTQYF. Here the CDR3 DNA reads TGTGCCAGCGAAGTGATGAGCACAGATACGCAGTATTTT.

Points on this clone: The identical CDR3 is also encoded by other nucleotide sequences in the sample. The V call is TRBV11-2, the J call TRBJ2-7, with unresolved D. CDR3 size: 12 residues. The germline CDR1 and CDR2 sequences are SGHAT and FQNNGV. V lost 1 base, J lost 3 bases, and 4 bases lay in between. The CDR3 sequence: CASSLVNYEQYF. CDR3 coding DNA: TGTGCCAGCAGCTTAGTTAACTACGAGCAGTACTTC.

With respect to this clone: This may come from a read error, since a much larger clone is one base off. This chain uses TRBV7-8 with TRBJ2-1, with D uncertain. This CDR3 region has 11 residues. CDR1 is SGHVS and CDR2 is FQNEAQ in the germline V gene. Trimming took off 1 base at V and 5 bases at J, with 0 bases between the two ends. This chain's CDR3 is CASSLDNEQFF. The CDR3 DNA is TGTGCCAGCAGCTTAGACAATGAGCAGTTCTTC.

This chain uses TRBV28 with TRBJ1-3; TRBD1 might be the D (6 bases). Germline V CDR1 and CDR2: MDHEN, SYDVKM. The length of the CDR3 is 16 residues. V was shortened by 6 bases and J by 1 base, with 16 bases between the two germline ends. In nucleotides, the CDR3 is TGTGCCAGCAGACCAAGGGGGGTCATTTCTGGAAACACCATATATTTT. Protein product: CASRPRGVISGNTIYF.

The rearrangement links TRBV27 to TRBJ1-5; unclear D gene. The length of the CDR3 is 14 residues. Trimming left V 0 bases short and J 9 bases short, with 12 bases between. CDR1 and CDR2 from the germline V gene are MNHEY and SMNVEV (reference sequence). The CDR3 DNA follows: TGTGCCAGCAGTTTATCGAAGGAGGGCGTGCCCCAGCATTTT. This codes for CASSLSKEGVPQHF.

The genes are TRBV2 and TRBJ2-3, with D perhaps TRBD2 (7 bases). The V end was cut by 10 bases, the J end by 2 bases, with 16 bases between. This CDR3 has 14 residues. Germline V CDR1 and CDR2: SNHLY, FYNNEI. Written as DNA, the CDR3 is TGTGCCACGGGGGGAGAGGGGGTCACAGATACGCAGTATTTT. This gives the protein CATGGEGVTDTQYF.

This chain joins TRBV27 and TRBJ2-2; no reliable D call. The CDR3 is 15 amino acids. Germline CDR1 and CDR2: MNHEY and SMNVEV (reference sequence). V lost 7 bases and J lost 1, with 13 bases in between. The CDR3 DNA sequence: TGTGCCAGCACCACACTCGCAGGGAACACCGGGGAGCTGTTTTTT. Amino acid sequence: CASTTLAGNTGELFF.